Each of the 4 T cell receptor beta chains below was sequenced from the same sample in a study of identical twins. TCRdb reprocessed the 5' RACE reads via MiXCR and lists one record per CDR3 protein. The sample lists 700,000 or so distinct CDR3 sequences, approximately 9% occurring once. A further study also used this sample, focusing on yellow fever vaccine responses in identical twins.

Material: PBMCs. The origin of the receptors is a woman under 30 in good health.

This rearrangement joins TRBV12-3 or TRBV12-4 to TRBJ1-4; D call uncertain. The CDR3 sequence is 15 residues long. Trimming left V 3 bases short and J 0 bases short, with 8 bases between. CDR3 amino acids: CASSFLGATNEKLFF. In DNA form, the CDR3 reads TGTGCCAGCAGTTTCCTTGGTGCAACTAATGAAAAACTGTTTTTT.

This clonotype was counted ten times or more. The chain has TRBV18 and TRBJ2-1; D unclear. Germline V CDR1 and CDR2: KGHSH, LQKENI. V shed 2 bases and J shed 6 bases, with 8 bases lying between them. The CDR3 runs 13 residues. CDR3 protein: CASSPLTGNEQFF. The CDR3 DNA reads as TGTGCCAGCTCACCATTGACCGGCAATGAGCAGTTCTTC. Full variable domain (rest looked up from reference TRBV18 and TRBJ2-1): NAGVMQNPRHLVRRRGQEARLRCSPMKGHSHVYWYRQLPEEGLKFMVYLQKENIIDESGMPKERFSAEFPKEGPSILRIQQVVRGDSAAYFCASSPLTGNEQFFGPGTRLTVL.

This clonotype was picked up a small number of times. This chain uses TRBV20-1 with TRBJ2-7; the D is unclear. The CDR3 sequence is 13 residues long. Germline values: CDR1 DFQATT, CDR2 SNEGSKA (reference sequence). V shed 3 bases and J shed 3 bases, with 12 bases lying between them. DNA for the CDR3: TGCAGTGCTAGGTCTCCCCAAATCTACGAGCAGTACTTC. It yields the protein CSARSPQIYEQYF.

This clonotype was found many times. V is TRBV12-3 or TRBV12-4 and J is TRBJ2-2; tentatively, D is TRBD1 (5 bases). The CDR3 extends over 16 amino acids. The V and J ends lost 4 bases and 5 bases respectively, with 17 bases between them. The CDR3 nucleotides are TGTGCCAGCAGTTACGCAGCAGGGCCAGGAACCGGGGAGCTGTTTTTT. Residues: CASSYAAGPGTGELFF.